Each of the 23 T cell receptor beta chains below was sequenced from the same sample in a study of cytomegalovirus exposure and HLA in healthy donors. The PCR was carried out with 60 Vbeta primers and 13 Jbeta primers. The repertoire was sequenced with immunoSEQ multiplex PCR; TCRdb's copy has only in-frame clones and lacks some. The profile shows a few hundred thousand clones, less than 80% of them singletons. Sequencing used PBMCs. The source of these receptors is a girl aged 2 to 9 in good health and CMV-seronegative.

In DNA form, the CDR3 reads TGTGCCAGCAGTTACGGTGCGGGAGGAGCAGATACGCAGTATTTT. Its translation: CASSYGAGGADTQYF. The rearrangement joins TRBV6-5 to TRBJ2-3; 8 nucleotides align to TRBD2. CDR1 MNHEY and CDR2 SVGAGI come from the germline V gene. This CDR3 has 15 residues. The J segment lost 4 bases and the V segment lost 2 bases, leaving 5 bases of the junction unmatched.

The chain couples TRBV10-3 to TRBJ2-1, with 7 bases that match TRBD2. Germline V gene lookup returns CDR1 ENHRY and CDR2 SYGVKD. V gave up 10 bases and J gave up 5 bases; unmatched junction bases: 14. CDR3 length equals 15 residues. DNA for the CDR3: TGTGCCACCAGCCGGGTGGGGGGGATCGACAATGAGCAGTTCTTC. This gives the protein CATSRVGGIDNEQFF.

This clone was seen a few times. The chain has TRBV2 and TRBJ1-1, with D tentatively TRBD1 (6 bases). Germline values: CDR1 SNHLY, CDR2 FYNNEI. CDR3 length: 15 amino acids. Trimming took 6 bases from V and 4 from J, leaving 18 bases between them. CDR3 region: CASSMVEGVGTEAFF. The CDR3 DNA sequence: TGTGCCAGCAGCATGGTAGAGGGGGTCGGCACTGAAGCTTTCTTT. Complete variable domain (other parts from reference TRBV2 and TRBJ1-1): EPEVTQTPSHQVTQMGQEVILRCVPISNHLYFYWYRQILGQKVEFLVSFYNNEISEKSEIFDDQFSVERPDGSNFTLKIRSTKLEDSAMYFCASSMVEGVGTEAFFGQGTRLTVV.

The V and J genes are TRBV7-9 and TRBJ1-6; no firm D call. With 5 bases removed from V and 6 bases from J, the gap between germline ends came to 2 bases. The germline V gene encodes CDR1 SEHNR and CDR2 FQNEAQ (reference sequence). CDR3 size: 11 residues. The CDR3 DNA reads as TGTGCCAGCAGCCTTAATTCACCCCTCCACTTT. Protein product: CASSLNSPLHF.

CDR3 protein: CASSLGDRGGNEKLFF. Here the CDR3 DNA reads TGCGCCAGCAGCTTGGGAGACAGGGGGGGAAATGAAAAACTGTTTTTT. The V call is TRBV5-1, the J call TRBJ1-4, with 9 bases matching TRBD1. CDR3 length equals 16 residues. V lost 0 bases and J lost 5; bases outside the gene matches: 5. Germline V gene lookup returns CDR1 SGHRS and CDR2 YFSETQ.

This chain connects TRBV5-4 to TRBJ1-1; 7 bases agree with TRBD1. After removal of 4 bases from V and 1 base from J, the junction contained 7 bases not matched to a gene. The CDR3 sequence is 15 residues long. Germline V CDR1 and CDR2: SGHNT, YYREEE (reference sequence). The CDR3 DNA follows: TGTGCCAGCAGCCCGCAGGACAGGAGGAACACTGAAGCTTTCTTT. Its protein is CASSPQDRRNTEAFF.

The rearrangement uses TRBV13 and TRBJ1-5, with D possibly being TRBD1 (5 bases). Looked up from germline, CDR1 is PRHDT and CDR2 is FYEKMQ (reference sequence). The CDR3 loop spans 14 amino acids. V lost 0 bases and J 7 bases, leaving 10 bases between the germline ends. The CDR3 DNA reads TGTGCCAGCAGCTTAGGCCGTAGGGGACAGCCCCAGCATTTT. Protein: CASSLGRRGQPQHF.

CDR3 sequence reads: CSAQQGTEAFF. In nucleotides, the CDR3 is TGCAGTGCTCAACAGGGCACTGAAGCTTTCTTT. The chain is built from TRBV20-1 and TRBJ1-1, with a tentative D call TRBD1 (6 bases). From germline, CDR1 is DFQATT and CDR2 SNEGSKA (reference sequence). CDR3 size: 11 residues. The ends were cut back, 5 bases at V and 4 bases at J, with 8 bases in the middle.

This clone was seen just once. The chain is built from TRBV6-4 and TRBJ2-1; 8 positions match TRBD2. CDR1 and CDR2 (germline): MRHNA, SNTAGT. Unmatched junction bases numbered 8, after V lost 5 bases and J lost 2 bases. The CDR3 is made up of 16 amino acids. Written as DNA, the CDR3 is TGTGCCAGCAGTTATCGCCTAGCGGGTACCTACAATGAGCAGTTCTTC. Encoded protein: CASSYRLAGTYNEQFF.

The V call is TRBV10-2, the J call TRBJ1-2, with 11 bases aligning to TRBD1. The CDR3 is made up of 13 amino acids. V trimming: 8 bases; J trimming: 8 bases; junction bases outside the gene matches: 7. Germline loops: CDR1 WSHSY, CDR2 SAAADI. The CDR3 here is CASGTGGDRGYTF. The CDR3 DNA follows: TGCGCCAGCGGGACAGGGGGGGATCGGGGCTACACCTTC.

The chain is built from TRBV10-3 and TRBJ2-2; TRBD1 matches 8 bases. Unmatched junction bases numbered 7, after V lost 6 bases and J lost 1 base. Germline CDR1 ENHRY, CDR2 SYGVKD. CDR3 size: 16 residues. CDR3 sequence (DNA): TGTGCCATCAGAGCCCAGGGGGCGCGGAACACCGGGGAGCTGTTTTTT. Protein sequence: CAIRAQGARNTGELFF.

On this clone itself: Other DNA sequences within the sample encode an identical CDR3. The chain links TRBV2 to TRBJ2-7; 8 positions agree with TRBD1. The CDR3 spans 13 residues. Trimming removed 4 bases from V and 4 bases from J; junction bases left unmatched: 3. The germline V gene has CDR1 SNHLY and CDR2 FYNNEI. The CDR3 region has the DNA TGTGCCAGCAGTGCTGACAGGGGTTACGAGCAGTACTTC. It encodes CASSADRGYEQYF.

This chain links TRBV5-1 with TRBJ2-1; 7 bases match TRBD2. Germline V lookup: CDR1 SGHRS, CDR2 YFSETQ. The CDR3 extends over 16 amino acids. V lost 3 bases to trimming and J lost 5 bases; unmatched junction nucleotides: 11. The CDR3 reads CASSSTALALNNEQFF. The CDR3 region has the DNA TGCGCCAGCAGCTCGACCGCACTAGCGCTGAACAATGAGCAGTTCTTC. Complete variable domain (other parts from reference TRBV5-1 and TRBJ2-1): KAGVTQTPRYLIKTRGQQVTLSCSPISGHRSVSWYQQTPGQGLQFLFEYFSETQRNKGNFPGRFSGRQFSNSRSEMNVSTLELGDSALYLCASSSTALALNNEQFFGPGTRLTVL.

The chain couples TRBV7-9 to TRBJ1-3; D gene ambiguous. The CDR3 loop spans 14 amino acids. The V and J ends lost 4 bases and 0 bases respectively, with 7 bases between them. The germline gives CDR1 SEHNR, CDR2 FQNEAQ (reference sequence). CDR3 sequence: CASSWESSGNTIYF. For the CDR3, the DNA is TGTGCCAGCAGCTGGGAGAGCTCTGGAAACACCATATATTTT.

Comment on this clone: A read error may produce the germline difference seen at one junction end. The chain couples TRBV7-9 to TRBJ2-7; 10 bases fit TRBD1. Germline V lookup: CDR1 SEHNR, CDR2 FQNEAQ (reference sequence). This CDR3 spans 14 amino acids. The CDR3 coding sequence is TGTGCCAGCAGCTTAGATACGGACAGGGGGAAAGTTCACTTC. Translated, it gives CASSLDTDRGKVHF.

V gene TRBV6-4 combines with J gene TRBJ2-3; maybe TRBD2 (6 bases). The germline V gene encodes CDR1 MRHNA and CDR2 SNTAGT. Trimming removed 6 bases from V and 4 bases from J, with 14 bases in between. The CDR3 contains 14 residues. This CDR3 is CASRGDSFADTQYF. In nucleotides, the CDR3 is TGTGCCAGCAGAGGGGACTCTTTCGCAGATACGCAGTATTTT.

This clone was found a few times. V and J are TRBV11-2 and TRBJ1-2; D gene ambiguous. Germline lookup yields CDR1 SGHAT and CDR2 FQNNGV. The CDR3 spans 15 residues. Trimming removed 0 bases from V and 8 bases from J, with 16 bases in between. CDR3 nucleotide sequence: TGTGCCAGCAGCTTAGACCCTGAACCGTATGAGGGCTACACCTTC. Protein sequence: CASSLDPEPYEGYTF.

The genes are TRBV6-4 and TRBJ2-1; 7 bases align to TRBD2. The CDR3 spans 15 residues. The germline CDR1 and CDR2 sequences are MRHNA and SNTAGT. The J segment lost 7 bases and the V segment lost 6 bases, leaving 12 bases of the junction unmatched. The CDR3: CASSPEGGSSNEQFF. The CDR3 DNA follows: TGTGCCAGCAGCCCTGAGGGCGGGAGTTCGAATGAGCAGTTCTTC.

CDR3 region: CASSRDPSNQPQHF. Written as DNA, the CDR3 is TGTGCCAGCAGTCGGGATCCTTCCAATCAGCCCCAGCATTTT. The chain employs TRBV28 and TRBJ1-5, with D unresolved. Trimming shortened V by 5 bases and J by 3 bases, and 11 bases separated the two germline ends. The CDR3 covers 14 residues. The germline CDR1 and CDR2 sequences are MDHEN and SYDVKM.

This chain joins TRBV19 and TRBJ1-5; TRBD1 agrees at 7 bases. The CDR3 covers 14 residues. Trimming removed 8 bases from V and 9 bases from J; junction bases left unmatched: 13. Germline V lookup: CDR1 LNHDA, CDR2 SQIVND (reference sequence). The CDR3 bases are TGTGCCAGTCGGAACACAGGGGAAATAGGGCCCCAGCATTTT. Its translation: CASRNTGEIGPQHF.

This chain links TRBV7-9 with TRBJ1-6; a weak D match, TRBD1 (5 bases). Germline CDR1 is SEHNR and CDR2 is FQNEAQ (reference sequence). The V end lost 2 bases, the J end lost 5 bases, and 7 bases lay between the germline ends. The CDR3 sequence is 14 residues long. CDR3 amino acids: CASSLWGDNSPLHF. DNA of the CDR3: TGTGCCAGCAGCTTATGGGGGGATAATTCACCCCTCCACTTT.

Worth noting for this clone: One junction end disagrees with the germline gene, perhaps due to a read error. The V and J genes are TRBV7-9 and TRBJ1-5, with D unresolved. Germline V CDR1 and CDR2: SEHNR, FQNEAQ (reference sequence). This CDR3 region has 12 residues. This chain's CDR3 is CSSSPPNQPQHF. CDR3 nucleotide sequence: TGTTCCAGCAGCCCCCCGAATCAGCCCCAGCATTTT. Full variable domain (missing parts from reference TRBV7-9 and TRBJ1-5): DTGVSQNPRHKITKRGQNVTFRCDPISEHNRLYWYRQTLGQGPEFLTYFQNEAQLEKSRLLSDRFSAERPKGSFSTLEIQRTEQGDSAMYLCSSSPPNQPQHFGDGTRLSIL.

The V call is TRBV6-6, the J call TRBJ2-5, with D tentatively TRBD1 (6 bases). The CDR3 is 12 residues long. CDR1 is MNHNY and CDR2 is SVGAGI in the germline V gene (reference sequence). The ends were cut back, 2 bases at V and 5 bases at J, with 6 bases in the middle. DNA for the CDR3: TGTGCCAGCAGTTACCAGGGGGAGACCCAGTACTTC. Its protein product is CASSYQGETQYF.